Below are 14 T cell receptor beta chains sequenced from a single sample in a study of long-term antiretroviral therapy in people with HIV. Survey-level immunoSEQ v3.0 assays were run. TCRdb's copy holds only in-frame clones and misses some; the assay was immunoSEQ multiplex PCR. The sample yields approximately 18,000 clones, 80% seen once. The specimen was unsorted PBMCs, collected 0.1 years before starting antiretroviral therapy. The receptors were gathered from a man between 18 and 29 years old with HIV.

This chain connects TRBV6-1 to TRBJ2-7, with a tentative D call TRBD1 (5 bases). Trimming pared 10 bases from V and 4 bases from J, leaving 23 bases between. This CDR3 is 15 amino acids long. Per the germline V gene, CDR1 is MNHNS and CDR2 is SASEGT. In DNA form, the CDR3 reads TGTGCCACCTGGCCAGGGCAGTCATCACCTTACGAGCAGTACTTC. Amino acids: CATWPGQSSPYEQYF.

The V call is TRBV7-3, the J call TRBJ2-1; the match to TRBD2 covers 8 bases. The CDR3 is made up of 15 amino acids. Trimming removed 0 bases from V and 6 bases from J; junction bases left unmatched: 4. Germline V lookup: CDR1 SGHTA, CDR2 FQGTGA. CDR3 sequence (DNA): TGTGCCAGCAGCTTAACGGGACTAGGAGGCAATGAGCAGTTCTTC. Its translation is CASSLTGLGGNEQFF.

This rearrangement joins TRBV7-9 to TRBJ1-3; no firm D call. This CDR3 is built from 15 residues. V lost 4 bases and J 0 bases, leaving 10 bases between the germline ends. Germline values: CDR1 SEHNR, CDR2 FQNEAQ (reference sequence). The CDR3 sequence: CASSSRASSGNTIYF. The DNA of the CDR3 is TGTGCCAGCAGCTCCCGGGCGAGCTCTGGAAACACCATATATTTT. Full variable domain (outside the CDR3, taken from reference TRBV7-9 and TRBJ1-3): DTGVSQNPRHKITKRGQNVTFRCDPISEHNRLYWYRQTLGQGPEFLTYFQNEAQLEKSRLLSDRFSAERPKGSFSTLEIQRTEQGDSAMYLCASSSRASSGNTIYFGEGSWLTVV.

J is TRBJ2-5 and V is TRBV27; weak D call: TRBD2 (6 bases). The DNA end favors TRBJ2-7, so the J call may be wrong. The CDR3 sequence is 14 residues long. Looked up from germline, CDR1 is MNHEY and CDR2 is SMNVEV (reference sequence). CDR3 DNA sequence: TGTGCCAGCAGTGCCGGGGACTCCCCTTACGAGCAGTACTTC. This sequence encodes CASSAGDSPYEQYF.

The chain employs TRBV7-6 and TRBJ1-5, with a tentative D call TRBD1 (5 bases). Trimming took off 5 bases at V and 4 bases at J, with 15 bases between the two ends. The CDR3 spans 15 residues. Germline values: CDR1 SGHVS, CDR2 FNYEAQ. CDR3 sequence reads: CASSLGYRSNQPQHF. The CDR3 bases are TGTGCCAGCAGCCTAGGGTACAGGTCTAATCAGCCCCAGCATTTT.

The rearrangement joins TRBV6-5 to TRBJ2-3, with D possibly TRBD2 on 6 matching bases. Between the trimmed V and J ends, which lost 2 bases and 5 bases, there was a span of 11 bases. CDR3 length equals 14 residues. In germline, CDR1 is MNHEY, CDR2 SVGAGI. The CDR3 spells CASSYPGLGDTQYF. CDR3 bases: TGTGCCAGCAGTTACCCGGGACTCGGAGATACGCAGTATTTT.

V is TRBV19 and J is TRBJ2-1; no firm D call. There are 16 residues in the CDR3. Between the trimmed V and J ends, which lost 1 base and 8 bases, there was a span of 18 bases. Germline CDR1 LNHDA, CDR2 SQIVND (reference sequence). The CDR3 DNA sequence: TGTGCCAGTAGTATAGCAGACCTTTCGCCTTCAGATGAGCAGTTCTTC. It specifies CASSIADLSPSDEQFF.

V usage is TRBV27 and J usage is TRBJ1-5; a possible D gene is TRBD1 (5 bases). The CDR3 covers 19 residues. CDR1 is MNHEY, CDR2 SMNVEV, per germline (reference sequence). V was pared by 4 bases and J by 0 bases, with 22 bases between. The CDR3 coding sequence is TGTGCCAGCAGTTCACTGGGACTCCAGGGAGGGTATAGCAATCAGCCCCAGCATTTT. This translates into CASSSLGLQGGYSNQPQHF.

The genes are TRBV5-6 and TRBJ1-2; no firm D call. This CDR3 has 11 amino acids. Trimming shortened V by 0 bases and J by 5 bases, and 2 bases separated the two germline ends. CDR1 and CDR2 from the germline V gene are SGHDT and YYEEEE. DNA for the CDR3: TGTGCCAGCAGCTTGGGGTATGGCTACACCTTC. This gives the protein CASSLGYGYTF. Drawing the rest from reference TRBV5-6 and TRBJ1-2, the complete variable domain is DAGVTQSPTHLIKTRGQQVTLRCSPKSGHDTVSWYQQALGQGPQFIFQYYEEEERQRGNFPDRFSGHQFPNYSSELNVNALLLGDSALYLCASSLGYGYTFGSGTRLTVV.

As DNA, the CDR3 is TGCGCCAGCAGCTTGGAGGCAGGTAAGAACACTGAAGCTTTCTTT. It codes for CASSLEAGKNTEAFF. J is TRBJ1-1 and V is TRBV5-1; D is unresolved. The CDR3 has 15 residues. V was trimmed by 0 bases and J by 1 base, leaving 10 bases between them. The V gene's germline CDR1 is SGHRS and CDR2 YFSETQ. Complete variable domain (other parts from reference TRBV5-1 and TRBJ1-1): KAGVTQTPRYLIKTRGQQVTLSCSPISGHRSVSWYQQTPGQGLQFLFEYFSETQRNKGNFPGRFSGRQFSNSRSEMNVSTLELGDSALYLCASSLEAGKNTEAFFGQGTRLTVV.

As DNA, the CDR3 is TGTGCCAGCAGCTTCCAGACAGGGGTAGTTTTCACTGAAGCTTTCTTT. As protein: CASSFQTGVVFTEAFF. This chain uses TRBV7-6 with TRBJ1-1; 8 bases fit TRBD1. Trimming took 3 bases from V and 4 from J; bases not matched to a gene: 10. CDR3 size: 16 residues. Germline V CDR1 and CDR2: SGHVS, FNYEAQ. Filled out from reference TRBV7-6 and TRBJ1-1, the complete variable domain reads GAGVSQSPRYKVTKRGQDVALRCDPISGHVSLYWYRQALGQGPEFLTYFNYEAQQDKSGLPNDRFSAERPEGSISTLTIQRTEQRDSAMYRCASSFQTGVVFTEAFFGQGTRLTVV.

The chain is built from TRBV7-3 and TRBJ1-1, with D possibly TRBD1 on 5 matching bases. V lost 0 bases and J lost 6, with 20 bases in between. This CDR3 comprises 17 residues. CDR1 SGHTA and CDR2 FQGTGA come from the germline V gene. CDR3 sequence reads: CASSLTGRGPLAAEAFF. CDR3 in DNA: TGTGCCAGCAGCTTAACGGGGAGGGGCCCCCTGGCCGCTGAAGCTTTCTTT.

The genes are TRBV21-1 and TRBJ2-1; the table's D call, TRBD2, has no DNA check behind it. TRBV21-1 is classified as a pseudogene. The CDR3 covers 17 residues. The CDR3 region is CASSHHSRGGGYNEQFF. CDR3 DNA sequence: TGTGCCAGCAGCCATCATAGTCGGGGGGGCGGGTACAATGAGCAGTTCTTC.

The V call is TRBV6-5, the J call TRBJ2-3, with 10 nucleotides matching TRBD2. The CDR3 consists of 15 residues. Germline CDR1 reads MNHEY; CDR2 reads SVGAGI. The ends lost 8 bases at V and 2 bases at J; junction bases unmatched: 7. This chain's CDR3 is CASAGTSDPTDTQYF. For the CDR3, the DNA is TGTGCCAGCGCCGGGACTAGCGACCCCACAGATACGCAGTATTTT.